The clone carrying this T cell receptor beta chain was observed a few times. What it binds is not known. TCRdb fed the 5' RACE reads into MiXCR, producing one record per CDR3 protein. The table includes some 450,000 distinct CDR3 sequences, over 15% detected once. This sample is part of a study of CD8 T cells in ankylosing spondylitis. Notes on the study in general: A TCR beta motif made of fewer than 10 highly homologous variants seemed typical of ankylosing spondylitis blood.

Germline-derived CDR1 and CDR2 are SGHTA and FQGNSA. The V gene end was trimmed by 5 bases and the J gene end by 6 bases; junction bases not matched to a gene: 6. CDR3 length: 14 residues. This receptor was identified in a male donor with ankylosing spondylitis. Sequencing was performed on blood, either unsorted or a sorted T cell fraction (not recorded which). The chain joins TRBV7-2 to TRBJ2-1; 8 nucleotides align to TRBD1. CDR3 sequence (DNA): TGTGCCAGCAGCCGGACAGGGACGAGCAATGAGCAGTTCTTC. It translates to CASSRTGTSNEQFF.